One and the same sample provided the 17 T cell receptor beta chains below, sequenced in a study of CD8+ T cells in alopecia areata. Extracted RNA was reverse transcribed into cDNA, the sequencing template. Clones were read by immunoSEQ multiplex PCR, and TCRdb kept only the in-frame ones, dropping some. Counted here are 170,000 or so clones, roughly 50% occurring once; the ten biggest clones make up 10% to 14%. Treatment noted: oral pan-JAK inhibitor, 5-10 mg twice daily. Material: CD8+ T cells sorted from blood, obtained at week 24, from a patient treated with tofacitinib. The receptor set was obtained from a human donor with alopecia areata.

This chain joins TRBV19 and TRBJ2-7; the D is unclear. The CDR3 runs 12 residues. CDR1 is LNHDA, CDR2 SQIVND, per germline (reference sequence). Deletions cut 5 bases from V and 1 base from J, with 6 bases between. CDR3 coding DNA: TGTGCCAGTAGTGAAGGGTCCTACGAGCAGTACTTC. Amino acid sequence: CASSEGSYEQYF.

In its sample, this clone is medium-sized (0.01 to 0.1%). The sample carries other DNA sequences with the same CDR3. The chain carries TRBV14 and TRBJ1-1; D call uncertain. The CDR3 is 10 amino acids. With 1 base removed from V and 7 bases from J, the gap between germline ends came to 1 base. Germline V gene lookup returns CDR1 SGHDN and CDR2 FVKESK. The CDR3 DNA is TGTGCCAGCAGCCAAGGTGAAGCTTTCTTT. Protein: CASSQGEAFF.

This clone was seen more than once but under ten times. The chain has TRBV7-2 and TRBJ2-6; tentative D call: TRBD2 (6 bases). CDR1 SGHTA and CDR2 FQGNSA come from the germline V gene. The CDR3 is 14 amino acids. V lost 9 bases, J lost 2 bases, and 11 bases lay in between. The CDR3 loop is CARGGATGANVLTF. CDR3 DNA: TGTGCCAGGGGGGGAGCCACTGGGGCCAACGTCCTGACTTTC.

The rearrangement joins TRBV19 to TRBJ1-1; TRBD1 is a possible D gene (6 bases). Trimming removed 8 bases from V and 4 bases from J, with 8 bases in between. This CDR3 comprises 11 residues. The V gene's germline CDR1 is LNHDA and CDR2 SQIVND (reference sequence). This CDR3 is CASLRGTEAFF. CDR3 nucleotides: TGTGCCAGTCTCAGGGGCACTGAAGCTTTCTTT.

The CDR3 DNA follows: TGTGCCTGGGATAGCGGGGAAACAACTAATGAAAAACTGTTTTTT. Its translation is CAWDSGETTNEKLFF. This chain joins TRBV30 and TRBJ1-4; no clear D. The length of the CDR3 is 15 residues. The germline V gene encodes CDR1 GTSNPN and CDR2 SVGIG (reference sequence). Between the trimmed V and J ends, which lost 5 bases and 0 bases, there was a span of 13 bases.

V is TRBV7-2 and J is TRBJ2-1; 11 nucleotides line up with TRBD2. The CDR3 runs to 16 residues. The germline V gene has CDR1 SGHTA and CDR2 FQGNSA. V was clipped by 1 base and J by 6 bases; unmatched bases: 5. In nucleotides, the CDR3 is TGTGCCAGCAGCTTAGAAGCTAGCGGGGGGTTCAATGAGCAGTTCTTC. Translating it yields CASSLEASGGFNEQFF. Based on the CDR3 plus reference TRBV7-2 and TRBJ2-1, the full variable domain is GAGVSQSPSNKVTEKGKDVELRCDPISGHTALYWYRQSLGQGLEFLIYFQGNSAPDKSGLPSDRFSAERTGGSVSTLTIQRTQQEDSAVYLCASSLEASGGFNEQFFGPGTRLTVL.

The gene calls are TRBV11-2 and TRBJ1-6, with D tentatively TRBD1 (6 bases). The CDR3 is made up of 13 amino acids. Between the trimmed V and J ends, which lost 5 bases and 12 bases, there was a span of 14 bases. Germline CDR1 and CDR2: SGHAT and FQNNGV. CDR3 nucleotides: TGTGCCAGCAGCCACGAGGGGGGCCGACCCCTCCACTTT. This sequence encodes CASSHEGGRPLHF.

The chain has TRBV27 and TRBJ1-5; D unclear. Germline V gene lookup returns CDR1 MNHEY and CDR2 SMNVEV (reference sequence). Trimming pared 2 bases from V and 0 bases from J, leaving 5 bases between. The CDR3 is made up of 14 amino acids. In DNA, the CDR3 is TGTGCCAGCAGTTTAGCCCGTAGCAATCAGCCCCAGCATTTT. Translated: CASSLARSNQPQHF.

Here the CDR3 DNA reads TGTGCCAGCAGCTATTACCTCAACCCGACTAATGAGCAGTTCTTC. This codes for CASSYYLNPTNEQFF. The rearrangement joins TRBV27 to TRBJ2-1; no clear D. V gave up 6 bases and J gave up 7 bases, with 19 bases separating them. From germline, CDR1 is MNHEY and CDR2 SMNVEV (reference sequence). CDR3 length: 15 amino acids.

This sequence joins TRBV11-3 and TRBJ2-3; TRBD1 agrees at 7 bases. The CDR3 length is 17 residues. Germline CDR1 reads SGHNT; CDR2 reads YENEEA. The V and J ends lost 0 bases and 4 bases, in that order; junction bases with no gene match: 10. This chain's CDR3 is CASSLDSTGIGADTQYF. For the CDR3, the DNA is TGTGCCAGCAGCTTAGATTCGACAGGGATTGGGGCAGATACGCAGTATTTT.

The chain employs TRBV6-5 and TRBJ1-2; D uncertain. Germline V gene data show CDR1 as MNHEY and CDR2 as SVGAGI. The V gene lost 2 bases and the J gene lost 0 bases, with 4 bases spanning the gap. The CDR3 is 13 residues long. The CDR3 loop is CASSYGPNYGYTF. In DNA, the CDR3 is TGTGCCAGCAGTTACGGTCCTAACTATGGCTACACCTTC.

The rearrangement uses TRBV7-6 and TRBJ2-7, with D tentatively TRBD2 (6 bases). Trimming took off 5 bases at V and 6 bases at J, with 14 bases between the two ends. This CDR3 comprises 13 residues. Germline CDR1 SGHVS, CDR2 FNYEAQ. The CDR3 sequence: CASSPGGTAEQYF. The CDR3 bases are TGTGCCAGCAGCCCAGGAGGGACCGCCGAGCAGTACTTC.

V gene TRBV23-1 combines with J gene TRBJ1-1; a possible D gene is TRBD1 (5 bases). TRBV23-1 is marked as an open reading frame, function uncertain. CDR3 length: 14 amino acids. V dropped 4 bases and J dropped 1 base, with 10 bases sitting between them. The CDR3 region is CASSPGLPNTEAFF. Here the CDR3 DNA reads TGCGCCAGCAGTCCGGGACTGCCGAACACTGAAGCTTTCTTT.

The sample holds one count of this clone. This chain joins TRBV27 and TRBJ1-1, with D perhaps matching TRBD1 (6 bases). The CDR3 sequence is 14 residues long. V lost 3 bases, J lost 7 bases, and 15 bases lay in between. Germline lookup yields CDR1 MNHEY and CDR2 SMNVEV (reference sequence). CDR3 protein: CASSLGAQTFEAFF. The DNA for the CDR3 is TGTGCCAGCAGTTTGGGGGCGCAGACCTTTGAAGCTTTCTTT.

This clone was seen only a few times. The chain carries TRBV29-1 and TRBJ2-1, with 7 bases fitting TRBD2. Per the germline V gene, CDR1 is SQVTM and CDR2 is ANQGSEA. The CDR3 runs to 15 residues. Trimming cost V 1 base and J 5 bases; bases outside gene matches: 8. CDR3 region: CSVEGKAGFDNEQFF. Written as DNA, the CDR3 is TGCAGCGTTGAAGGGAAAGCGGGGTTCGACAATGAGCAGTTCTTC.

The chain is built from TRBV5-6 and TRBJ2-7; no definite D call. The length of the CDR3 is 14 residues. Germline lookup yields CDR1 SGHDT and CDR2 YYEEEE. Trimming pared 4 bases from V and 2 bases from J, leaving 13 bases between. The CDR3, as DNA: TGTGCCAGCAGCGCCTCTCCAAGACCCTACGAGCAGTACTTC. Protein: CASSASPRPYEQYF. Supplemented by reference TRBV5-6 and TRBJ2-7, the full variable domain reads DAGVTQSPTHLIKTRGQQVTLRCSPKSGHDTVSWYQQALGQGPQFIFQYYEEEERQRGNFPDRFSGHQFPNYSSELNVNALLLGDSALYLCASSASPRPYEQYFGPGTRLTVT.

The table lists this clone with a count of one. This chain connects TRBV6-5 to TRBJ1-2, with 9 bases identical to TRBD1. Per germline, CDR1 MNHEY and CDR2 SVGAGI. The trim removed 5 bases at V and 6 bases at J, leaving 10 bases unmatched. This CDR3 is built from 15 residues. This chain's CDR3 is CASSIADGTGNGYTF. The CDR3, as DNA: TGTGCCAGCAGTATCGCCGATGGGACAGGGAATGGCTACACCTTC.